What follows are 17 T cell receptor beta chains derived from one specimen sequenced in a study of a mutant IDH1 vaccine in newly diagnosed glioma. Time point noted: week 35, safety follow-up. Every vaccination contained 300 ug of the mutant IDH1 20-mer peptide and was paired with topical imiquimod. For these receptors, no antigen is known. Measured with immunoSEQ multiplex PCR; TCRdb has only the in-frame clones, and not every one. The repertoire has around 53,000 clones, 65% to 85% of them found once; the top ten carry more than 6.5%. The material sequenced was PBMCs, taken from a glioma patient whose treatment included an IDH1 peptide vaccine. The receptors were gathered from a man aged 40-50 years with glioma.

The V gene is TRBV15, the J gene TRBJ2-3, with D possibly TRBD2 on 7 matching bases. Trimming pared 5 bases from V and 5 bases from J, leaving 17 bases between. Germline values: CDR1 LNHNV, CDR2 YYDKDF (reference sequence). The CDR3 is 15 amino acids. The DNA for the CDR3 is TGTGCCACCAGCCCTTTGGGGGGGCTTATAGATACGCAGTATTTT. It specifies CATSPLGGLIDTQYF.

The chain employs TRBV10-3 and TRBJ1-6; 8 bases line up with TRBD1. V dropped 10 bases and J dropped 4; count of bases not matched to a gene: 15. The CDR3 is made up of 17 amino acids. Germline CDR1 ENHRY, CDR2 SYGVKD. The CDR3: CASGQGSTPSYNSPLHF. The DNA for the CDR3 is TGTGCCAGCGGACAGGGCTCAACCCCATCGTATAATTCACCCCTCCACTTT.

A few counts support this clone. The chain recombines TRBV4-2 with TRBJ1-5; no clear D. The CDR3 is 13 residues long. Germline CDR1 LGHNA, CDR2 YNFKEQ. V lost 0 bases, J lost 2 bases, and 2 bases lay in between. The CDR3 DNA sequence: TGTGCCAGCAGCCAAGACGGCAATCAGCCCCAGCATTTT. This sequence encodes CASSQDGNQPQHF.

The V and J genes are TRBV9 and TRBJ2-3; 9 nucleotides line up with TRBD2. The CDR3 has 17 amino acids. J lost 2 bases, V lost 0 bases, and 7 bases had no gene match. The germline V gene has CDR1 SGDLS and CDR2 YYNGEE. The CDR3 reads CASSVEGGGVHTDTQYF. In DNA, the CDR3 is TGTGCCAGCAGCGTAGAGGGCGGGGGGGTCCACACAGATACGCAGTATTTT.

V and J are TRBV6-5 and TRBJ1-1, with a possible D match to TRBD1 (6 bases). The CDR3 covers 14 residues. Germline CDR1 is MNHEY and CDR2 is SVGAGI. Trimming left V 2 bases short and J 1 base short, with 8 bases between. The CDR3 DNA follows: TGTGCCAGCAGTTACGAGGGGGGGAACACTGAAGCTTTCTTT. It yields the protein CASSYEGGNTEAFF.

The chain recombines TRBV9 with TRBJ1-1; D gene ambiguous. CDR3 length: 13 residues. The germline V gene encodes CDR1 SGDLS and CDR2 YYNGEE. Trimming removed 0 bases at V and 0 bases at J, with 3 bases between. In DNA form, the CDR3 reads TGTGCCAGCAGCGTAGCTATGAACACTGAAGCTTTCTTT. It encodes CASSVAMNTEAFF.

The rearrangement links TRBV6-1 to TRBJ2-7, with TRBD2 as a possible D gene (6 bases). Germline V lookup: CDR1 MNHNS, CDR2 SASEGT. The CDR3 is 13 amino acids. V was cut by 4 bases and J by 7 bases, with 14 bases left in between. CDR3 amino acids: CASSVRDSGEQYF. DNA for the CDR3: TGTGCCAGCAGTGTCCGGGACTCTGGTGAGCAGTACTTC.

The chain links TRBV5-6 to TRBJ2-7; 7 bases map to TRBD2. The V segment lost 4 bases and the J segment 3 bases; nucleotides outside the gene matches: 10. The CDR3 is 15 amino acids. Per the germline V gene, CDR1 is SGHDT and CDR2 is YYEEEE. The CDR3 DNA reads TGTGCCAGCAGCCCCCTTGGGGGAGGGCACTACGAGCAGTACTTC. Translation gives CASSPLGGGHYEQYF.

The chain combines TRBV27 with TRBJ1-4; D gene ambiguous. Germline loops: CDR1 MNHEY, CDR2 SMNVEV (reference sequence). This CDR3 is built from 16 residues. V was trimmed by 2 bases and J by 0 bases, leaving 10 bases between them. The CDR3: CASSLAQASTNEKLFF. CDR3 in DNA: TGTGCCAGCAGTTTAGCGCAGGCATCAACTAATGAAAAACTGTTTTTT.

The V gene is TRBV6-5, the J gene TRBJ1-1, with 8 bases fitting TRBD1. The CDR3 runs to 15 residues. The junction had 8 bases not matched to a gene; V was cut back by 5 bases and J by 3 bases. Germline CDR1 reads MNHEY; CDR2 reads SVGAGI. This CDR3 is CASSPGSTGDTEAFF. The DNA of the CDR3 is TGTGCCAGCAGTCCCGGGTCGACAGGGGACACTGAAGCTTTCTTT.

This clone was seen just once. The rearrangement joins TRBV19 to TRBJ1-5; possible D gene TRBD1, 6 bases. Germline CDR1 LNHDA, CDR2 SQIVND (reference sequence). Trimming took 4 bases from V and 6 from J, leaving 10 bases between them. The CDR3 has 13 residues. The CDR3 DNA follows: TGTGCCAGTAGTACCACAGGGTTTCAGCCCCAGCATTTT. It is translated as CASSTTGFQPQHF.

In DNA form, the CDR3 reads TGTGCCAGCAGTTTATCGGTCAGTACAGGAGCCTATGGCTACACCTTC. Translation gives CASSLSVSTGAYGYTF. This rearrangement joins TRBV27 to TRBJ1-2, with D possibly TRBD1 on 5 matching bases. With 0 bases removed from V and 4 bases from J, the gap between germline ends came to 15 bases. The CDR3 runs 16 residues. Germline lookup yields CDR1 MNHEY and CDR2 SMNVEV (reference sequence).

This chain uses TRBV29-1 with TRBJ2-7; D not certain. The CDR3 loop spans 11 amino acids. Per germline, CDR1 SQVTM and CDR2 ANQGSEA. Trimming removed 4 bases at V and 2 bases at J, with 6 bases between. Here the CDR3 reads CSVGVTYEQYF. The DNA of the CDR3 is TGCAGCGTTGGGGTGACCTACGAGCAGTACTTC.

V usage is TRBV11-2 and J usage is TRBJ2-5, with TRBD2 identical over 8 bases. This CDR3 contains 15 residues. Germline V CDR1 and CDR2: SGHAT, FQNNGV. Trimming at V came to 3 bases and at J to 5 bases, leaving 8 bases not matched to a gene. The CDR3 reads CASSFGSGGGETQYF. In nucleotides, the CDR3 is TGTGCCAGCAGCTTCGGCAGCGGGGGCGGGGAGACCCAGTACTTC.

This clone was seen a few times. V gene TRBV19 combines with J gene TRBJ1-1; 9 bases fit TRBD1. The CDR3 runs 13 residues. V gave up 6 bases and J gave up 4 bases; unmatched junction bases: 3. The germline V gene has CDR1 LNHDA and CDR2 SQIVND (reference sequence). CDR3 residues: CASSPTGGTEAFF. The DNA of the CDR3 is TGTGCCAGTAGCCCGACAGGGGGCACTGAAGCTTTCTTT.

This chain joins TRBV5-1 and TRBJ1-1; D uncertain. V lost 4 bases and J 0 bases, leaving 4 bases between the germline ends. The CDR3 length is 12 residues. The germline V gene encodes CDR1 SGHRS and CDR2 YFSETQ. DNA for the CDR3: TGCGCCAGCAGCCTAATGAACACTGAAGCTTTCTTT. Its protein is CASSLMNTEAFF.

V gene TRBV5-6 combines with J gene TRBJ2-7; 13 bases align to TRBD2. The V and J ends lost 3 bases and 6 bases, in that order; junction bases with no gene match: 9. The length of the CDR3 is 16 residues. Germline CDR1 is SGHDT and CDR2 is YYEEEE. CDR3 residues: CASSSSGTSGMGEQYF. CDR3 nucleotides: TGTGCCAGCAGCTCTTCCGGGACTAGCGGGATGGGCGAGCAGTACTTC.